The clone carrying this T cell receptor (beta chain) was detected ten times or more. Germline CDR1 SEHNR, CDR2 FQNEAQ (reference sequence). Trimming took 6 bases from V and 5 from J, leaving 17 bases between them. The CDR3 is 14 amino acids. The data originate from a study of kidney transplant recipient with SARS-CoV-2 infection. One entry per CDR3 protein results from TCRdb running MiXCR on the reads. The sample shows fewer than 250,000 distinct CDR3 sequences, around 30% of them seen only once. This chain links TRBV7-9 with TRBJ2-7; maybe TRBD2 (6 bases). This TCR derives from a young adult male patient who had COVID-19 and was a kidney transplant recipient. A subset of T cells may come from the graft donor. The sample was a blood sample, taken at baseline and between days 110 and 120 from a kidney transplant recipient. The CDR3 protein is CASSFAEGFDEQYF. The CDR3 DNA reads TGTGCCAGCAGTTTCGCGGAGGGGTTCGACGAGCAGTACTTC.